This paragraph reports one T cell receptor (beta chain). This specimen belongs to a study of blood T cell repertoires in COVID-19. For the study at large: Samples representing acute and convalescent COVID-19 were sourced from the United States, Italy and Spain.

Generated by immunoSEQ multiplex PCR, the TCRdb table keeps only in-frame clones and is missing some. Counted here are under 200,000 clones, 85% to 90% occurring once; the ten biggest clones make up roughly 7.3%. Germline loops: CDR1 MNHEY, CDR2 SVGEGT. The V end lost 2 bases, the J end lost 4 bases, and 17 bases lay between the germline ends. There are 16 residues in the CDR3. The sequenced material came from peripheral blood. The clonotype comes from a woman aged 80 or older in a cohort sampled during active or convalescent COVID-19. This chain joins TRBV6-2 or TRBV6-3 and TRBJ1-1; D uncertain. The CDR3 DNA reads TGTGCCAGCAGTTACCTGTTCCGGGGAAGGGCCACTGAAGCTTTCTTT. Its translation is CASSYLFRGRATEAFF.